The clone carrying this T cell receptor (beta chain) was picked up many times. Antigen unknown. This sample is part of a study of T cells in Graves' hyperthyroidism and ophthalmopathy. Whole-study findings and limits: Model output signaled ophthalmopathy a median roughly six months ahead of onset.

Stable Graves' hyperthyroidism meant no ophthalmopathy progression within 18 months. Fresh 10 ml peripheral blood yielded PBMCs. The CDR3 is 15 amino acids. The germline CDR1 and CDR2 sequences are SNHLY and FYNNEI. Trimming stripped 2 bases from V and 2 bases from J, with 13 bases between. RNA transcripts served as the template for amplifying TCR beta CDR3 regions. The TCR CDR3 first-round RT-PCR relied on the HTBI primer set. TCRdb reanalysed the multiplex PCR reads using MiXCR and keeps one entry per CDR3 protein. The table records more than 650,000 distinct CDR3 sequences, about 14% of them present only once.

The clonotype originates from a woman aged 18-30 years with Graves' hyperthyroidism. Sequenced input: blood. V is TRBV2 and J is TRBJ2-7; the D gene is possibly TRBD1 (6 bases). Written as DNA, the CDR3 is TGTGCCAGCAGTGAATATGGGGGACATACCTACGAGCAGTACTTC. Translating it yields CASSEYGGHTYEQYF.